Sequencing of this T cell receptor beta chain was carried out in a study of a mutant IDH1 vaccine in newly diagnosed glioma. Study information: Vaccination was launched 4-6 weeks after radiotherapy alone, or with temozolomide cycles. General study results and limits: Vaccine-induced immune responses occurred in 90% to 95% of patients.

This clone was seen a single time. Its matching antigen is unknown. Only in-frame clones appear in the TCRdb table, and some are missing; sequencing was by immunoSEQ multiplex PCR. The profile shows around 40,000 clones, 84% of them singletons. As for time point: week 11, during vaccination. What each vaccine dose contained was 300 ug of mutant IDH1 20-mer peptide, accompanied by topical imiquimod. The source of this sequence is a man aged 35 to 55 with glioma. Sequencing was performed on PBMCs, taken from a glioma patient whose treatment included an IDH1 peptide vaccine.

CDR3 in amino acids: CASSTTGESQYGYTF. CDR3 coding DNA: TGTGCCAGCAGCACGACAGGGGAGTCCCAGTATGGCTACACCTTC. The chain carries TRBV5-5 and TRBJ1-2, with TRBD1 matching over 8 bases. Germline CDR1 reads SGHKS; CDR2 reads YYEKEE (reference sequence). V shed 4 bases and J 5 bases; nucleotides not matched to a gene: 10. The CDR3 totals 15 residues.